This record looks at one T cell receptor (beta chain) sequence and its context. Clones were sequenced by immunoSEQ multiplex PCR, and TCRdb holds only the in-frame ones, with some missing. This table has around 40,000 clones, 70% to 90% appearing once. The data derive from a study of OX40 agonist ivuxolimab in advanced cancers. As for the study in general: The patients' treatment was ivuxolimab, an agonistic anti-OX40 (CD134) antibody. Across the patients, intravenous ivuxolimab was delivered every 2 weeks at 0.01 to 10 mg/kg. Checkpoint inhibitors had been given previously to roughly 36% of patients.

Trimming removed 0 bases from V and 5 bases from J, with 9 bases in between. Germline V CDR1 and CDR2: SGDLS, YYNGEE. The CDR3 has 14 residues. The sequence was collected from an adult with an advanced solid tumor such as melanoma, head and neck, liver or kidney cancer. Specimen: CD4+ or CD8+ T cells sorted from blood, collected in a trial of the OX40 agonist ivuxolimab. V gene TRBV9 combines with J gene TRBJ1-5; D may be TRBD1 (5 bases). CDR3: CASSVGDSYQPQHF. The CDR3 nucleotides are TGTGCCAGCAGCGTAGGGGACTCCTATCAGCCCCAGCATTTT.